The 8 T cell receptor beta chains given below trace back to one sample, sequenced in a study of blood T cell repertoires in COVID-19. Data came from immunoSEQ multiplex PCR; TCRdb stores just in-frame clones and leaves some out. The sample records roughly 200,000 clones, around 86% being singletons. The specimen sequenced was peripheral blood. The source is a woman aged 25 to 45 with active or convalescent COVID-19.

V is TRBV12-5 and J is TRBJ1-5, with a tentative D call TRBD1 (5 bases). The CDR3 runs 19 residues. V lost 0 bases, J lost 0 bases, and 18 bases lay in between. The germline gives CDR1 LGHNT, CDR2 FRNRAP. In DNA, the CDR3 is TGTGCTAGTGGTTTGGTATTTGGTGGGGCGGAGAATAGCAATCAGCCCCAGCATTTT. Protein sequence: CASGLVFGGAENSNQPQHF.

V is TRBV4-1 and J is TRBJ1-2; D is possibly TRBD1 (5 bases). The CDR3 extends over 15 amino acids. The V end was cut by 1 base, the J end by 4 bases, with 13 bases between. Germline V gives CDR1 MGHRA, CDR2 YSYEKL. The CDR3 loop reads CASSQVTESLYGYTF. The CDR3 DNA reads as TGCGCCAGCAGCCAAGTGACAGAGAGTCTCTATGGCTACACCTTC.

The CDR3 protein is CASRTQGQHQPQHF. Written as DNA, the CDR3 is TGTGCCAGTAGGACACAGGGGCAGCATCAGCCCCAGCATTTT. The chain employs TRBV19 and TRBJ1-5; 7 bases align to TRBD1. Germline V gives CDR1 LNHDA, CDR2 SQIVND (reference sequence). This CDR3 contains 14 residues. J gave up 5 bases and V 6 bases, and 7 bases lay outside the gene matches.

The rearrangement joins TRBV27 to TRBJ2-7; D not certain. Trimming removed 5 bases at V and 0 bases at J, with 17 bases between. This CDR3 has 16 residues. The germline V gene encodes CDR1 MNHEY and CDR2 SMNVEV (reference sequence). The CDR3 here is CASSPRLYLLSYEQYF. Here the CDR3 DNA reads TGTGCCAGCAGTCCCCGACTCTACCTCCTCTCCTACGAGCAGTACTTC.

This clone was seen more than once but under ten times. At the DNA level, this CDR3 is encoded by other sequences in the same sample as well. The chain combines TRBV27 with TRBJ1-5; the D gene is possibly TRBD1 (5 bases). This CDR3 comprises 13 residues. V was cut by 0 bases and J by 6 bases, with 6 bases left in between. Germline-derived CDR1 and CDR2 are MNHEY and SMNVEV (reference sequence). The CDR3, as DNA: TGTGCCAGCAGTTTATCAGGGGTTCAGCCCCAGCATTTT. Encoded protein: CASSLSGVQPQHF.

The gene calls are TRBV6-6 and TRBJ2-1, with 9 nucleotides matching TRBD2. CDR1 MNHNY and CDR2 SVGAGI come from the germline V gene (reference sequence). After removal of 2 bases from V and 6 bases from J, the junction contained 5 bases not matched to a gene. The CDR3 contains 15 residues. The CDR3 loop is CASSYEAGGRNEQFF. The DNA for the CDR3 is TGTGCCAGCAGTTACGAAGCGGGAGGTCGCAATGAGCAGTTCTTC.

With respect to this clone: This specimen includes other DNA sequences encoding the same CDR3. The gene calls are TRBV28 and TRBJ1-2, with D unresolved. The CDR3 covers 13 residues. The ends were cut back, 4 bases at V and 4 bases at J, with 10 bases in the middle. Looked up from germline, CDR1 is MDHEN and CDR2 is SYDVKM. CDR3: CASSSGTVYGYTF. DNA of the CDR3: TGTGCCAGCAGTTCCGGAACAGTCTATGGCTACACCTTC.

This clone was seen once. The V gene is TRBV27, the J gene TRBJ2-7, with 7 nucleotides matching TRBD2. CDR3 length: 16 residues. Per the germline V gene, CDR1 is MNHEY and CDR2 is SMNVEV (reference sequence). V lost 10 bases to trimming and J lost 0 bases; unmatched junction nucleotides: 15. The CDR3 here is CATILFGTGGSYEQYF. DNA for the CDR3: TGTGCCACAATTCTTTTTGGGACGGGAGGCTCCTACGAGCAGTACTTC.